The next 21 T cell receptor beta chains were all read from a single sample in a study of blood T cells in healthy people across ages. For the second PCR, which ran for 7 to 11 cycles, a sample-barcoded 5' primer and a J-beta primer mix were used. TCRdb called the 5' RACE reads again in MiXCR, with one record for every CDR3 protein. The sample gives over a million distinct CDR3 sequences, less than 50% of which show up once; under 20% is in the top ten. Source material: blood. These receptors were taken from a woman aged 55-70 years in good health.

The sample holds one count of this clonotype. The CDR3 sequence is CASSQVGSGTQETQYF. The CDR3 DNA reads TGCGCCAGCAGCCAAGTTGGGAGCGGGACCCAAGAGACCCAGTACTTC. The gene calls are TRBV4-1 and TRBJ2-5; 7 nucleotides line up with TRBD2. Germline V gene sequence: CDR1 MGHRA, CDR2 YSYEKL. With 1 base clipped from V and 1 base from J, the junction kept 6 bases outside the gene matches. The length of the CDR3 is 16 residues.

This clonotype was detected once. The chain joins TRBV20-1 to TRBJ2-7; 7 bases align to TRBD2. After removal of 6 bases from V and 3 bases from J, the junction contained 11 bases not matched to a gene. CDR3 length equals 14 residues. CDR1 DFQATT and CDR2 SNEGSKA come from the germline V gene (reference sequence). In nucleotides, the CDR3 is TGCAGTGCGGAGAGCGGGGCCCTGTTCTACGAGCAGTACTTC. It is translated as CSAESGALFYEQYF.

This clonotype was detected only a few times. The V call is TRBV20-1, the J call TRBJ2-5; TRBD2 aligns across 8 bases. Gene TRBJ2-7 matches the end of the DNA better, so the J call may be wrong. The CDR3 contains 18 residues. Germline V lookup: CDR1 DFQATT, CDR2 SNEGSKA (reference sequence). In DNA, the CDR3 is TGCAGTGCTAGAATGTCACCTGTGGGGACTAGTCCCGTTTACGAGCAGTACTTC. Translation gives CSARMSPVGTSPVYEQYF.

The gene calls are TRBV9 and TRBJ2-5, with TRBD1 matching over 8 bases. Germline assignment: CDR1 SGDLS and CDR2 YYNGEE. There are 16 residues in the CDR3. V trimming: 0 bases; J trimming: 4 bases; junction bases outside the gene matches: 8. CDR3 sequence reads: CASSVDITGGRETQYF. CDR3 bases: TGTGCCAGCAGCGTAGATATCACAGGGGGACGAGAGACCCAGTACTTC.

The CDR3 sequence is CASSLYAGGVTNEKLFF. In DNA form, the CDR3 reads TGTGCCAGCAGCTTATATGCAGGGGGCGTAACTAATGAAAAACTGTTTTTT. The chain is built from TRBV7-9 and TRBJ1-4, with 8 bases aligning to TRBD1. Germline-derived CDR1 and CDR2 are SEHNR and FQNEAQ (reference sequence). V lost 2 bases to trimming and J lost 1 base; unmatched junction nucleotides: 6. The CDR3 covers 17 residues.

The chain employs TRBV20-1 and TRBJ2-1; the match to TRBD1 covers 9 bases. The V gene end was trimmed by 5 bases and the J gene end by 0 bases; junction bases not matched to a gene: 8. The CDR3 has 16 residues. CDR1 DFQATT and CDR2 SNEGSKA come from the germline V gene (reference sequence). The CDR3 reads CSASKGTGSSYNEQFF. CDR3 coding DNA: TGCAGTGCTTCGAAAGGGACAGGGAGCTCCTACAATGAGCAGTTCTTC.

The chain recombines TRBV6-2 or TRBV6-3 with TRBJ2-5; D might be TRBD2 (5 bases). In germline, CDR1 is MNHEY, CDR2 SVGEGT. This CDR3 contains 15 residues. Trimming took 2 bases from V and 5 from J, leaving 15 bases between them. CDR3 DNA sequence: TGTGCCAGCAGTTACGGAGCCGGGGATTTGGAGACCCAGTACTTC. Protein sequence: CASSYGAGDLETQYF.

This clonotype was seen a few times. The chain links TRBV12-3 or TRBV12-4 to TRBJ2-3; tentative D call: TRBD2 (6 bases). This CDR3 region has 18 residues. V shed 6 bases and J shed 1 base, with 23 bases lying between them. CDR3 nucleotide sequence: TGTGCCAGCAGCGTTAACCGTCGGGGGAGGAGTGGCACAGATACGCAGTATTTT. Its translation: CASSVNRRGRSGTDTQYF.

The chain links TRBV29-1 to TRBJ1-4; possible D gene TRBD1, 6 bases. Germline values: CDR1 SQVTM, CDR2 ANQGSEA. Trimming stripped 4 bases from V and 8 bases from J, with 14 bases between. There are 13 residues in the CDR3. The CDR3 sequence is CSVAGGAGEKLFF. Written as DNA, the CDR3 is TGCAGCGTTGCTGGGGGGGCTGGAGAAAAACTGTTTTTT.

This clonotype was seen ten or more times. This rearrangement joins TRBV9 to TRBJ2-1; D gene uncertain. This CDR3 is built from 13 residues. V dropped 0 bases and J dropped 7 bases, with 8 bases sitting between them. The germline V gene has CDR1 SGDLS and CDR2 YYNGEE. CDR3 amino acids: CASSVGSRNEQFF. CDR3 DNA: TGTGCCAGCAGCGTAGGATCTAGGAATGAGCAGTTCTTC.

This clonotype was found once. The J gene is TRBJ2-5, the V gene TRBV3-1; possible D gene TRBD2, 7 bases. The J call could be wrong; TRBJ2-7 is a better fit for the DNA end. Germline assignment: CDR1 LGHDT and CDR2 YNNKEL (reference sequence). The CDR3 is 14 residues long. The CDR3 DNA reads as TGTGCCAGCAGCCACGGCGGGGGCCTAGGCGAGCAGTACTTC. It is translated as CASSHGGGLGEQYF.

This clonotype was detected only a few times. Written as DNA, the CDR3 is TGTGCCAGCAGCTTGAAGATCCACACGACGGAGACCCAGTACTTC. Amino acids: CASSLKIHTTETQYF. The chain joins TRBV5-8 to TRBJ2-5; D uncertain. CDR1 is SGHTS, CDR2 YDEGEE, per germline. V was trimmed by 1 base and J by 5 bases, leaving 15 bases between them. The CDR3 length is 15 residues.

The chain combines TRBV9 with TRBJ2-2, with D possibly being TRBD1 (5 bases). Germline V lookup: CDR1 SGDLS, CDR2 YYNGEE. CDR3 length: 14 residues. V was trimmed by 0 bases and J by 3 bases, leaving 6 bases between them. The CDR3 DNA is TGTGCCAGCAGCGTAGAAGGGGACACCGGGGAGCTGTTTTTT. Encoded protein: CASSVEGDTGELFF. Full variable domain (missing parts from reference TRBV9 and TRBJ2-2): DSGVTQTPKHLITATGQRVTLRCSPRSGDLSVYWYQQSLDQGLQFLIQYYNGEERAKGNILERFSAQQFPDLHSELNLSSLELGDSALYFCASSVEGDTGELFFGEGSRLTVL.

This clonotype was recorded a few times. V is TRBV6-5 and J is TRBJ1-1, with D unresolved. Trimming cost V 3 bases and J 1 base, with 6 bases left between them. CDR3 length: 13 amino acids. CDR1 MNHEY and CDR2 SVGAGI come from the germline V gene. CDR3 nucleotide sequence: TGTGCCAGCAGTTATTCCAAGAACACTGAAGCTTTCTTT. The encoded protein is CASSYSKNTEAFF.

V usage is TRBV29-1 and J usage is TRBJ1-5; TRBD1 matches at 7 bases. Germline assignment: CDR1 SQVTM and CDR2 ANQGSEA. CDR3 length: 14 residues. Germline trimming cut 6 bases from V and 0 bases from J; bases unmatched to any gene: 5. Here the CDR3 reads CSVLTGTSNQPQHF. The CDR3, as DNA: TGCAGCGTCCTGACAGGGACTAGCAATCAGCCCCAGCATTTT.

The chain combines TRBV29-1 with TRBJ2-1, with 7 bases fitting TRBD2. There are 13 residues in the CDR3. V gave up 6 bases and J gave up 6 bases; unmatched junction bases: 8. Germline CDR1 SQVTM, CDR2 ANQGSEA. The chain's CDR3 is CSVGGTTCNEQFF. CDR3 DNA: TGCAGCGTGGGGGGGACTACCTGCAATGAGCAGTTCTTC.

V is TRBV28 and J is TRBJ2-7; D perhaps matches TRBD1 (5 bases). This CDR3 is built from 14 residues. Germline lookup yields CDR1 MDHEN and CDR2 SYDVKM. V lost 3 bases and J 8 bases, leaving 17 bases between the germline ends. The CDR3 reads CASSFQGRPSKQYF. DNA for the CDR3: TGTGCCAGCAGTTTCCAGGGTCGCCCCTCGAAGCAGTACTTC.

This clonotype came up a few times. This sequence joins TRBV30 and TRBJ2-1, with TRBD1 as a possible D gene (6 bases). Between the trimmed V and J ends, which lost 0 bases and 15 bases, there was a span of 12 bases. The germline CDR1 and CDR2 sequences are GTSNPN and SVGIG (reference sequence). This CDR3 spans 11 amino acids. As DNA, the CDR3 is TGTGCCTGGAGTGTGGGGGCGTCGAGGTTCTTC. Protein sequence: CAWSVGASRFF.

The sample holds a few counts of this clonotype. The V and J genes are TRBV5-1 and TRBJ2-6, with 7 bases fitting TRBD2. The CDR3 covers 17 residues. CDR1 SGHRS and CDR2 YFSETQ come from the germline V gene. The V gene end was trimmed by 3 bases and the J gene end by 2 bases; junction bases not matched to a gene: 8. DNA for the CDR3: TGCGCCAGCAGCTGGGGACTATTTATGACTGGGGCCAACGTCCTGACTTTC. It translates to CASSWGLFMTGANVLTF.

This chain connects TRBV2 to TRBJ2-5; D gene uncertain. The germline V gene has CDR1 SNHLY and CDR2 FYNNEI. V was pared by 7 bases and J by 4 bases, with 19 bases between. CDR3 length equals 15 residues. The CDR3 protein is CASTPVRAGSETQYF. The CDR3 region has the DNA TGTGCCAGCACCCCGGTCAGAGCAGGTTCAGAGACCCAGTACTTC.

As concerns this clonotype: A much larger clone is a single base away; this may be a read error. This rearrangement joins TRBV15 to TRBJ2-4; 7 bases map to TRBD2. The CDR3 runs 17 residues. The germline V gene has CDR1 LNHNV and CDR2 YYDKDF (reference sequence). The CDR3 region is CSTSRDPLAFAKNIQYF. CDR3 DNA sequence: TGTTCCACCAGCAGAGATCCACTAGCGTTTGCCAAAAACATTCAGTACTTC. The full variable domain, with the rest looked up from reference TRBV15 and TRBJ2-4, is DAMVIQNPRYQVTQFGKPVTLSCSQTLNHNVMYWYQQKSSQAPKLLFHYYDKDFNNEADTPDNFQSRRPNTSFCFLDIRSPGLGDTAMYLCSTSRDPLAFAKNIQYFGAGTRLSVL.